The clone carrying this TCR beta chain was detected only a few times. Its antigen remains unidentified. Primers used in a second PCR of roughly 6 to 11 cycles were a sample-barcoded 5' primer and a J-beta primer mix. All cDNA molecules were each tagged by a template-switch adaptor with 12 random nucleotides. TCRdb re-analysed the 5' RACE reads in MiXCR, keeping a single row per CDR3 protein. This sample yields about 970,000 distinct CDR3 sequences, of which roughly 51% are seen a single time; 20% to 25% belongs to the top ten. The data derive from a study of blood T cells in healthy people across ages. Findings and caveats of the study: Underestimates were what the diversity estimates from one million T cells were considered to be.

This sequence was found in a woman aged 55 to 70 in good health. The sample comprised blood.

The CDR3: CASSKDRGPPYEQYF. Here the CDR3 DNA reads TGTGCCAGCAGCAAAGACAGGGGGCCCCCCTACGAGCAGTACTTC. The J gene is TRBJ2-7, the V gene TRBV27, with TRBD1 matching over 10 bases. The CDR3 totals 15 residues. Germline loops: CDR1 MNHEY, CDR2 SMNVEV (reference sequence). V lost 6 bases and J lost 2; bases outside the gene matches: 7.